Sequencing of this T cell receptor (beta chain) was carried out in a study of shared clonotypes between healthy human individuals. Samples underwent the assay at deep level. Clones were sequenced by immunoSEQ multiplex PCR, and TCRdb holds only the in-frame ones, with some missing. The sample carries 490,000 or so clones, about 80% recorded once. CDR3 length: 15 amino acids. Unmatched junction bases numbered 2, after V lost 4 bases and J lost 1 base. The V gene's germline CDR1 is MRHNA and CDR2 SNTAGT. V gene TRBV6-4 combines with J gene TRBJ2-2; 8 nucleotides align to TRBD1. This TCR came from a woman aged 40 to 50 in good health. Some clones in this sample may be carry-over from other donors' samples. The sample consisted of PBMCs. In DNA, the CDR3 is TGTGCCAGCAGTGCGGGACAGGTGAACACCGGGGAGCTGTTTTTT. Its protein is CASSAGQVNTGELFF.